The 29 T cell receptor beta chains below come from one sample, sequenced in a study of blood T cell repertoires in COVID-19. Repertoires were generated with immunoSEQ multiplex PCR, while TCRdb's copy carries only in-frame clones and drops some. The sample carries 300,000 to 350,000 clones, around 90% recorded once. The sequenced material came from peripheral blood. Receptor source: a man aged 25 to 40 with COVID-19, enrolled during active disease.

This clone was recorded only once. The V gene is TRBV5-4, the J gene TRBJ1-1, with 8 bases matching TRBD1. Germline lookup yields CDR1 SGHNT and CDR2 YYREEE (reference sequence). V shed 4 bases and J 2 bases; nucleotides not matched to a gene: 4. The CDR3 is made up of 14 amino acids. The DNA of the CDR3 is TGTGCCAGCAGCGGGGACAGGTATAACACTGAAGCTTTCTTT. It translates to CASSGDRYNTEAFF.

Concerning this clone: Different DNA sequences within this sample yield the same CDR3. The chain has TRBV5-1 and TRBJ2-2; 10 nucleotides agree with TRBD1. V shed 4 bases and J 6 bases; nucleotides not matched to a gene: 6. CDR1 is SGHRS, CDR2 YFSETQ, per germline. The CDR3 runs 15 residues. As DNA, the CDR3 is TGCGCCAGCAGCCCCCGGGGACAGGGGTCCGGGGAGCTGTTTTTT. Amino acids: CASSPRGQGSGELFF.

V gene TRBV11-2 combines with J gene TRBJ2-7; D not certain. Germline lookup yields CDR1 SGHAT and CDR2 FQNNGV. Trimming removed 2 bases at V and 1 base at J, with 12 bases between. The CDR3 sequence is 15 residues long. CDR3 region: CASSLLIGLSYEQYF. Written as DNA, the CDR3 is TGTGCCAGCAGCTTATTAATCGGGTTGTCCTACGAGCAGTACTTC.

This sequence joins TRBV4-2 and TRBJ1-5, with D possibly matching TRBD1 (6 bases). V shed 4 bases and J shed 1 base, with 8 bases lying between them. CDR1 and CDR2 (germline): LGHNA, YNFKEQ. The CDR3 covers 14 residues. This CDR3 is CASSLDRSNQPQHF. CDR3 coding DNA: TGTGCCAGCAGCCTGGACAGAAGCAATCAGCCCCAGCATTTT.

The V and J genes are TRBV23-1 and TRBJ1-5, with 7 positions matching TRBD1. TRBV23-1 is an ORF; its function is uncertain. There are 17 residues in the CDR3. Trimming removed 4 bases from V and 4 bases from J; junction bases left unmatched: 13. This chain's CDR3 is CASSPIGQVGGNQPQHF. As DNA, the CDR3 is TGCGCCAGCAGTCCGATTGGACAGGTTGGGGGAAATCAGCCCCAGCATTTT.

The CDR3 loop is CASSLITLDEQYF. The CDR3 DNA follows: TGTGCCAGCAGCTTAATAACTTTAGACGAGCAGTACTTC. The chain employs TRBV7-9 and TRBJ2-7, with D hard to call. Germline values: CDR1 SEHNR, CDR2 FQNEAQ (reference sequence). The CDR3 consists of 13 residues. Trimming shortened V by 2 bases and J by 5 bases, and 10 bases separated the two germline ends. Looking up the rest from reference TRBV7-9 and TRBJ2-7 gives the full variable domain: DTGVSQNPRHKITKRGQNVTFRCDPISEHNRLYWYRQTLGQGPEFLTYFQNEAQLEKSRLLSDRFSAERPKGSFSTLEIQRTEQGDSAMYLCASSLITLDEQYFGPGTRLTVT.

The gene calls are TRBV5-4 and TRBJ1-2; D is undetermined. The germline V gene has CDR1 SGHNT and CDR2 YYREEE (reference sequence). This CDR3 is built from 15 residues. Trimming left V 2 bases short and J 1 base short, with 12 bases between. CDR3 sequence: CASSFFGRDNYGYTF. The CDR3 DNA reads as TGTGCCAGCAGCTTTTTCGGGAGGGATAACTATGGCTACACCTTC.

This sequence joins TRBV27 and TRBJ1-1, with 8 bases identical to TRBD1. This CDR3 has 14 residues. J gave up 2 bases and V 5 bases, and 4 bases lay outside the gene matches. Germline loops: CDR1 MNHEY, CDR2 SMNVEV (reference sequence). CDR3 nucleotides: TGTGCCAGCAGTGGGACAGGTTTTAACACTGAAGCTTTCTTT. Translation: CASSGTGFNTEAFF.

The gene calls are TRBV3-1 (or the pseudogene TRBV3-2) and TRBJ2-3; D call uncertain. V was clipped by 0 bases and J by 2 bases, with 6 bases between them. The CDR3 spans 14 residues. CDR1 and CDR2 (germline): LGHDT, YNNKEL (reference sequence). CDR3 coding DNA: TGTGCCAGCAGCCAAGATCCGTACACAGATACGCAGTATTTT. It yields the protein CASSQDPYTDTQYF.

The chain joins TRBV23-1 to TRBJ2-5; TRBD2 aligns across 8 bases. TRBV23-1 is placed among ORFs of uncertain function. V gave up 11 bases and J gave up 1 base; unmatched junction bases: 9. The CDR3 sequence is 14 residues long. CDR3 sequence: CAETAGGGQETQYF. In nucleotides, the CDR3 is TGCGCCGAGACTGCGGGGGGCGGCCAAGAGACCCAGTACTTC.

This clone showed up just a few times. The CDR3 coding sequence is TGTGCCAGCAGCTTAGCGAGGGGCAGGGGGCGCGATGAGCAGTACTTC. Amino acids: CASSLARGRGRDEQYF. This chain links TRBV7-9 with TRBJ2-7; 8 bases are a match to TRBD1. The CDR3 loop spans 16 amino acids. The germline gives CDR1 SEHNR, CDR2 FQNEAQ (reference sequence). J lost 7 bases, V lost 0 bases, and 11 bases had no gene match.

The chain employs TRBV7-8 and TRBJ2-5; perhaps TRBD2 as D (7 bases). The CDR3 length is 18 residues. The V and J ends lost 5 bases and 5 bases respectively, with 27 bases between them. CDR1 is SGHVS and CDR2 is FQNEAQ in the germline V gene. CDR3 loop: CASSLERDTPSGWETQYF. CDR3 coding DNA: TGTGCCAGCAGCCTTGAGCGGGACACCCCAAGTGGGTGGGAGACCCAGTACTTC. The whole variable domain, remainder taken from reference TRBV7-8 and TRBJ2-5, is GAGVSQSPRYKVAKRGQDVALRCDPISGHVSLFWYQQALGQGPEFLTYFQNEAQLDKSGLPSDRFFAERPEGSVSTLKIQRTQQEDSAVYLCASSLERDTPSGWETQYFGPGTRLLVL.

V is TRBV28 and J is TRBJ2-7; 12 positions match TRBD2. The CDR3 extends over 15 amino acids. Unmatched junction bases numbered 12, after V lost 6 bases and J lost 9 bases. CDR1 is MDHEN and CDR2 is SYDVKM in the germline V gene. DNA for the CDR3: TGTGCCAGCAGGTCCGGGACTAGCGGGCCTCTTGGGCAGTACTTC. Its translation: CASRSGTSGPLGQYF.

This clone was seen once. This rearrangement joins TRBV5-5 to TRBJ1-6; maybe TRBD1 (5 bases). The CDR3 length is 16 residues. The germline V gene encodes CDR1 SGHKS and CDR2 YYEKEE (reference sequence). The V gene lost 1 base and the J gene lost 9 bases, with 17 bases spanning the gap. CDR3 in amino acids: CASSLWITGISSPLHF. CDR3 sequence (DNA): TGTGCCAGCAGCTTGTGGATAACAGGAATAAGTTCACCCCTCCACTTT.

This clone was picked up one time. This sample includes further DNA sequences coding for the same CDR3. The genes are TRBV6-1 and TRBJ1-1; no reliable D call. The CDR3 spans 12 residues. V lost 2 bases to trimming and J lost 4 bases, with 5 bases between them. CDR1 MNHNS and CDR2 SASEGT come from the germline V gene. Here the CDR3 DNA reads TGTGCCAGCAGTGAACGGGGCACTGAAGCTTTCTTT. Translation gives CASSERGTEAFF.

The gene calls are TRBV6-2 or TRBV6-3 and TRBJ2-1; 8 bases map to TRBD1. The CDR3 loop spans 15 amino acids. Unmatched junction bases numbered 9, after V lost 2 bases and J lost 9 bases. CDR1 is MNHEY and CDR2 is SVGEGT in the germline V gene. The CDR3 DNA reads as TGTGCCAGCAGTTACCGCGGACAGGGATCGATTGAGCAGTTCTTC. Its protein product is CASSYRGQGSIEQFF.

V gene TRBV7-9 combines with J gene TRBJ1-1; 7 bases line up with TRBD1. With V trimmed by 5 bases and J by 4 bases, 7 bases remained unmatched. Germline CDR1 SEHNR, CDR2 FQNEAQ (reference sequence). The CDR3 is 14 amino acids. The CDR3 spells CASSPQGLSTEAFF. In DNA form, the CDR3 reads TGTGCCAGCAGCCCACAGGGGTTAAGCACTGAAGCTTTCTTT.

The chain couples TRBV7-2 to TRBJ1-5; D perhaps matches TRBD1 (6 bases). CDR1 SGHTA and CDR2 FQGNSA come from the germline V gene. V was trimmed by 1 base and J by 4 bases, leaving 14 bases between them. CDR3 length: 16 amino acids. The CDR3 reads CASSLVGGAGNQPQHF. The CDR3 nucleotides are TGTGCCAGCAGCTTAGTTGGGGGGGCAGGGAATCAGCCCCAGCATTTT.

This clone appeared once. The chain carries TRBV2 and TRBJ2-1; 11 bases are shared with TRBD2. The CDR3 runs 15 residues. V was clipped by 7 bases and J by 5 bases; unmatched bases: 7. Per germline, CDR1 SNHLY and CDR2 FYNNEI. The CDR3 DNA reads as TGTGCCAGCAAAGGAACTAGCGGGAGTCACAATGAGCAGTTCTTC. Encoded protein: CASKGTSGSHNEQFF. Looking up the rest from reference TRBV2 and TRBJ2-1 gives the full variable domain: EPEVTQTPSHQVTQMGQEVILRCVPISNHLYFYWYRQILGQKVEFLVSFYNNEISEKSEIFDDQFSVERPDGSNFTLKIRSTKLEDSAMYFCASKGTSGSHNEQFFGPGTRLTVL.

The chain carries TRBV18 and TRBJ2-3; D is uncertain. V dropped 3 bases and J dropped 0 bases, with 13 bases sitting between them. Germline V gene lookup returns CDR1 KGHSH and CDR2 LQKENI. The CDR3 sequence is 16 residues long. CDR3 residues: CASSPPNTASTDTQYF. As DNA, the CDR3 is TGTGCCAGCTCACCCCCCAATACAGCTAGCACAGATACGCAGTATTTT.

The chain joins TRBV5-5 to TRBJ1-4, with 9 bases that match TRBD1. The CDR3 totals 13 residues. The germline gives CDR1 SGHKS, CDR2 YYEKEE (reference sequence). With V trimmed by 4 bases and J by 7 bases, 2 bases remained unmatched. CDR3 sequence: CASSPGQGEKLFF. In DNA, the CDR3 is TGTGCCAGCAGCCCGGGACAGGGTGAAAAACTGTTTTTT.

The rearrangement links TRBV7-3 to TRBJ2-1; tentative D call: TRBD2 (7 bases). The CDR3 sequence is 15 residues long. Per germline, CDR1 SGHTA and CDR2 FQGTGA. Trimming pared 6 bases from V and 3 bases from J, leaving 15 bases between. CDR3 in amino acids: CASSPAGAYYNEQFF. CDR3 bases: TGTGCCAGCAGTCCCGCGGGGGCCTACTACAATGAGCAGTTCTTC.

The chain uses TRBV7-3 and TRBJ2-1, with TRBD2 matching 13 bases. J lost 10 bases, V lost 4 bases, and 4 bases had no gene match. Germline V CDR1 and CDR2: SGHTA, FQGTGA. The CDR3 covers 14 residues. CDR3 sequence reads: CASSWGLAGTEQFF. Written as DNA, the CDR3 is TGTGCCAGCAGCTGGGGACTAGCGGGAACGGAGCAGTTCTTC.

The rearrangement joins TRBV5-5 to TRBJ2-3, with 7 bases that match TRBD1. The CDR3 runs 14 residues. V lost 3 bases, J lost 1 base, and 2 bases stayed unmatched. From germline, CDR1 is SGHKS and CDR2 YYEKEE (reference sequence). The CDR3 loop reads CASSYGQGTDTQYF. The CDR3, as DNA: TGTGCCAGCAGCTACGGACAGGGCACAGATACGCAGTATTTT.

V usage is TRBV10-1 and J usage is TRBJ2-2, with 14 bases matching TRBD2. CDR3 length equals 16 residues. Germline V gives CDR1 WNHNN, CDR2 SYGVQD (reference sequence). V trimming: 6 bases; J trimming: 5 bases; junction bases outside the gene matches: 5. The DNA of the CDR3 is TGCGCCAGCAGGGGGACTAGCGGGGGCCCGACCGGGGAGCTGTTTTTT. This sequence encodes CASRGTSGGPTGELFF.

This clone came up once. The chain joins TRBV30 to TRBJ2-7, with D perhaps TRBD2 (6 bases). V dropped 8 bases and J dropped 5 bases, with 16 bases sitting between them. CDR3 size: 12 residues. Germline-derived CDR1 and CDR2 are GTSNPN and SVGIG (reference sequence). The CDR3 reads CARGGARDEQYF. The CDR3 coding sequence is TGTGCCCGCGGAGGGGCCAGGGACGAGCAGTACTTC.

The chain joins TRBV6-2 or TRBV6-3 to TRBJ2-7, with 11 bases aligning to TRBD2. V lost 0 bases and J lost 6; bases outside the gene matches: 1. Germline assignment: CDR1 MNHEY and CDR2 SVGEGT. The CDR3 length is 14 residues. The CDR3 reads CASSYSSGGAEQYF. The CDR3 nucleotides are TGTGCCAGCAGTTACTCTAGCGGGGGGGCCGAGCAGTACTTC.

This chain joins TRBV6-1 and TRBJ2-1; D is possibly TRBD2 (7 bases). Per germline, CDR1 MNHNS and CDR2 SASEGT. Trimming removed 2 bases from V and 7 bases from J, with 18 bases in between. There are 16 residues in the CDR3. Here the CDR3 DNA reads TGTGCCAGCAGTGAAAGAAGTGGGGGGGCCGGTAATGAGCAGTTCTTC. It encodes CASSERSGGAGNEQFF.

This chain uses TRBV15 with TRBJ2-1, with D unclear. Germline CDR1 LNHNV, CDR2 YYDKDF (reference sequence). This CDR3 has 12 residues. Trimming removed 0 bases at V and 10 bases at J, with 7 bases between. CDR3: CATSRDRIEQFF. The CDR3 region has the DNA TGTGCCACCAGCAGAGACAGGATCGAGCAGTTCTTC. The whole variable domain, filled in from reference TRBV15 and TRBJ2-1, reads DAMVIQNPRYQVTQFGKPVTLSCSQTLNHNVMYWYQQKSSQAPKLLFHYYDKDFNNEADTPDNFQSRRPNTSFCFLDIRSPGLGDTAMYLCATSRDRIEQFFGPGTRLTVL.